This T cell receptor beta chain derives from a study of T cells after yellow fever vaccination (dated by TCRdb to about 2019). Broadly, across the study: Libraries from fractions with low cell numbers were prepared with the SMART-Seq v4 Ultra Low Input RNA kit. To follow T-cell clones before and after primary and booster YFV17D yellow fever vaccination, bulk TCR alpha and beta repertoires were sequenced over time. The cohort comprised two healthy male donors, one aged 18 to 29 and one aged 30 to 40 years. Bulk PBMC replicates and cell subsets were isolated from blood drawn at multiple timepoints before and after both primary and secondary immunization.

What the treatment or condition label conveys for this sample: live attenuated yellow fever vaccine strain. A standard Ficoll-Paque protocol was used to isolate PBMCs from peripheral blood. CD4 and CD8 T-cell fractions were isolated with Dynabeads CD4 and CD8 positive selection kits. TriZol was used to extract RNA from bulk PBMCs, CD4 and CD8 fractions, and dextramer-positive and dextramer-negative fractions. General study outcomes and caveats: Because only a couple of donors were included in the study, the extent to which the findings can be generalized is limited. Compared with the primary T-cell response, the secondary T-cell response was weaker but faster, peaking on day 5 rather than day 15. A small share of clonotypes was detected in both CD4 and CD8 compartments, with the overlap likely arising from convergent recombination. FACS-sorted repertoires could contain abundant contaminating clonotypes from the bulk population, so computational filtering was required. Most clones expanded after primary vaccination (approximately 97% of CD4 and roughly 88% of CD8) were re-detected after the booster, suggesting that broad memory maintenance occurred.

Including the terminal cysteine and phenylalanine, the CDR3 comprises 14 residues. CDR3 DNA only is kept here, 42 bases in frame from base 1. V lost 9 bases and J lost 5 bases; the stretch between them is 20 bases long. As encoded in the germline V gene (reference sequence), CDR1 is MNHEY while CDR2 is SMNVEV. This clonotype was detected a few times. It lacks a known antigen. Base qualities are missing; no much larger clone stands one base away. The data were produced on an Illumina NovaSeq 6000. TCR cDNA was synthesized by 5'RACE template switching, which introduced a universal primer site and unique molecular identifiers. cDNA synthesis was primed from both the TCR alpha and TCR beta constant segments. Two PCR steps were used to amplify libraries, with sample barcodes and sequencing adapters being added in the second step. Sequencing of the libraries was done on either Illumina HiSeq 2500 (2x100 bp) or NovaSeq (2x150 bp). As for the original processing: Demultiplexing of reads and collapsing into UMI consensus sequences were performed with MIGEC, and V(D)J alignment was carried out with MiXCR. Using edgeR on replicate PBMC samples, clonotypes were called vaccine-responding if FDR was below 0.01 and the log2 fold change was above 5 up to day 15. CD4 or CD8 identity was assigned to each bulk clonotype according to whether the clonotype was present at higher abundance in the sequenced CD4 repertoire or the sequenced CD8 repertoire. Using fastp at Q25 and MiXCR, TCRdb reprocessed the public reads and kept productive beta chains. Rows merge per CDR3 protein into single entries with the most common DNA and genes. The V and J calls follow TCRdb's processing rather than the paper's. The sample table contains about 300,000 distinct CDR3 sequences; only one count was recorded for roughly 8.7% of them. The ten biggest clones cover 3% to 3.5% of the sample.

The source of this sequence is a young man who received the YFV17D yellow fever vaccine. The chain links TRBV27 with TRBJ2-7, with no D gene named confidently. Sequenced here: CD4+ T cells sorted from PBMCs, sampled 5 days after the yellow fever booster vaccination. Here is the DNA: TGTGCCAGGCCCCCGGGTGGCCTGTCTCACGAGCAGTACTTC. This sequence encodes CARPPGGLSHEQYF.